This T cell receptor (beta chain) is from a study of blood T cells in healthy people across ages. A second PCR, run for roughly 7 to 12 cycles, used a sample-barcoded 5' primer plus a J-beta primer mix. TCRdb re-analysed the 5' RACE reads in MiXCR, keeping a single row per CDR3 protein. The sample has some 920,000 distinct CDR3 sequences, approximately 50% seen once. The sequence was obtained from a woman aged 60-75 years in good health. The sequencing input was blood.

DNA of the CDR3: TGTGCCAGCAGACAGTACCTAGCGGAGGGTATAGGGGAGCTGTTTTTT. Translation: CASRQYLAEGIGELFF. The chain joins TRBV3-1 to TRBJ2-2, with 7 bases identical to TRBD2. V shed 6 bases, J shed 8 bases, and the junction held 15 bases outside the gene matches. This CDR3 contains 16 residues. Germline V gene data show CDR1 as LGHDT and CDR2 as YNNKEL (reference sequence).